This T cell receptor (beta chain) was observed in a study of immune reconstitution after stem cell transplant in scleroderma. The CDR3 length is 14 residues. The germline gives CDR1 SGHRS, CDR2 YFSETQ. V shed 2 bases and J shed 1 base, with 7 bases lying between them. This clonotype was observed a few times. Via MiXCR, TCRdb re-called the RT-PCR reads, giving one row per CDR3 protein. The sample has fewer than 2,000 distinct CDR3 sequences; under 9% are singletons. The sample was gathered before or after autologous hematopoietic stem cell transplantation (not recorded which). The receptor was isolated from a female donor with systemic sclerosis. The J gene is TRBJ2-1, the V gene TRBV5-1; D not certain. CDR3 in DNA: TGCGCCAGCAGCTTTGGCGGATCCTACAATGAGCAGTTCTTC. Protein product: CASSFGGSYNEQFF.